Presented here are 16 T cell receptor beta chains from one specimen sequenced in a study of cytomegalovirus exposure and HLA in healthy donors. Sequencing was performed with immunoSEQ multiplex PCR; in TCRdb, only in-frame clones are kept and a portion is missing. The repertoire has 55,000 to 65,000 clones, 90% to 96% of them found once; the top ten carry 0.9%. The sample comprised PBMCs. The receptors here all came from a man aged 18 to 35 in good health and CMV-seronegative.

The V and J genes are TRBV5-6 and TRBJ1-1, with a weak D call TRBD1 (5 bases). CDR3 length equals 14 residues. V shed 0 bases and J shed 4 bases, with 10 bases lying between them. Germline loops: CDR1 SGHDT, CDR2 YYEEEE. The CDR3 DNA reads TGTGCCAGCAGCTTGGTTCAGGGCGGCACTGAAGCTTTCTTT. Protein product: CASSLVQGGTEAFF.

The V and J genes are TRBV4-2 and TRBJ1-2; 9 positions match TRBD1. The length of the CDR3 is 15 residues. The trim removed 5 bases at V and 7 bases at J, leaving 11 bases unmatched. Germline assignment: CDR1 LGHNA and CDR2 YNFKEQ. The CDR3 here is CASSREPGQGLGYTF. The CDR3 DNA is TGTGCCAGCAGCAGGGAACCGGGACAGGGTCTTGGCTACACCTTC.

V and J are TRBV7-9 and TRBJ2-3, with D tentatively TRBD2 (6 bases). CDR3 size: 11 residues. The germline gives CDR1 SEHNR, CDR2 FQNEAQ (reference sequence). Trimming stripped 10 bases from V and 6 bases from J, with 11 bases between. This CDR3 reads CATRTKDTQYF. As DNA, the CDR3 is TGTGCCACCCGGACTAAGGATACGCAGTATTTT.

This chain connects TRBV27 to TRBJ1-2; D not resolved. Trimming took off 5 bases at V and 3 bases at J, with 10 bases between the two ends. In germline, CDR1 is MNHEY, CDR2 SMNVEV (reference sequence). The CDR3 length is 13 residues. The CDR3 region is CASSPQVYYGYTF. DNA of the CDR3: TGTGCCAGCAGTCCCCAGGTCTACTATGGCTACACCTTC.

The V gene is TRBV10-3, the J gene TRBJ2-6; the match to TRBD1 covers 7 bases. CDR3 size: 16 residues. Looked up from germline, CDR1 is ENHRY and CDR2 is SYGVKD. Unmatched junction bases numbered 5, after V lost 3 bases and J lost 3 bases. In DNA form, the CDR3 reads TGTGCCATCAGTGATAGTAGGGACAGTGGGGCCAACGTCCTGACTTTC. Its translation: CAISDSRDSGANVLTF.

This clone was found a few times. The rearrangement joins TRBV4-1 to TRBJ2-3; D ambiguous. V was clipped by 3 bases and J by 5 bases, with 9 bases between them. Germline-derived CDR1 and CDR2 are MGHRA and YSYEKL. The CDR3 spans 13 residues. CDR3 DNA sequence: TGCGCCAGCAGCCACGTTTTACAAGATACGCAGTATTTT. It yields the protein CASSHVLQDTQYF.

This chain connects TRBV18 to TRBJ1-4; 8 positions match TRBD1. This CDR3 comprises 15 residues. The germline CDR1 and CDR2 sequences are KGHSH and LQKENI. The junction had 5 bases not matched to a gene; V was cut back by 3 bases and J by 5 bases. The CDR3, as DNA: TGTGCCAGCTCACCGGACAGGGTGAGGAATGAAAAACTGTTTTTT. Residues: CASSPDRVRNEKLFF.

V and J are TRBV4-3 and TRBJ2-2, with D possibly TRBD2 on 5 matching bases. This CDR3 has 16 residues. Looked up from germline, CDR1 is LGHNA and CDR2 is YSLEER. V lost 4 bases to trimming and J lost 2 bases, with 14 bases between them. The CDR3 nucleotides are TGCGCCAGCAGCCGCCATACGGGATCAAACACCGGGGAGCTGTTTTTT. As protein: CASSRHTGSNTGELFF.

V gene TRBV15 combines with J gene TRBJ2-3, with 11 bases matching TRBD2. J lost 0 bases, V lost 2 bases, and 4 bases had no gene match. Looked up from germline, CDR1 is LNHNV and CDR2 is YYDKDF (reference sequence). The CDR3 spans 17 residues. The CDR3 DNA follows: TGTGCCACCAGCAGATCCCGGACTAGCGGGAGCACAGATACGCAGTATTTT. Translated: CATSRSRTSGSTDTQYF.

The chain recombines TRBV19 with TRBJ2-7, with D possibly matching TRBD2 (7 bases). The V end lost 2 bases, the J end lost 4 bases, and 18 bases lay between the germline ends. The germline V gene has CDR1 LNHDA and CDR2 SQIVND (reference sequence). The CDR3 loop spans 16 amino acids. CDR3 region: CASSIRWGRGGYEQYF. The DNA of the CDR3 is TGTGCCAGTAGTATACGCTGGGGGAGGGGGGGTTACGAGCAGTACTTC. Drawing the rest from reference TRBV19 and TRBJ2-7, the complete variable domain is DGGITQSPKYLFRKEGQNVTLSCEQNLNHDAMYWYRQDPGQGLRLIYYSQIVNDFQKGDIAEGYSVSREKKESFPLTVTSAQKNPTAFYLCASSIRWGRGGYEQYFGPGTRLTVT.

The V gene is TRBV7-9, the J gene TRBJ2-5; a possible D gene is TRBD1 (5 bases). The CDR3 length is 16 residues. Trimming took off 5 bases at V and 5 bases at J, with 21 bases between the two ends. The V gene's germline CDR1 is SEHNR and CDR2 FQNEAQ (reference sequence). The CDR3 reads CASSLVLGRQGETQYF. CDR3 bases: TGTGCCAGCAGCCTCGTCTTGGGCCGCCAGGGTGAGACCCAGTACTTC.

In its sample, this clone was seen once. CDR3: CASSSLQGARTEAFF. The CDR3 DNA is TGCGCCAGCAGCTCCCTTCAGGGGGCAAGGACTGAAGCTTTCTTT. The chain has TRBV5-1 and TRBJ1-1; TRBD1 agrees at 8 bases. The germline CDR1 and CDR2 sequences are SGHRS and YFSETQ. The CDR3 is 15 amino acids. V lost 3 bases and J lost 5; bases outside the gene matches: 9.

The CDR3: CASSLGNYRGKDADTQYF. For the CDR3, the DNA is TGTGCCAGCAGCTTAGGGAACTATCGAGGAAAGGATGCAGATACGCAGTATTTT. The J gene is TRBJ2-3, the V gene TRBV7-9; D ambiguous. Germline CDR1 SEHNR, CDR2 FQNEAQ (reference sequence). The CDR3 totals 18 residues. V lost 1 base and J lost 4, with 21 bases in between.

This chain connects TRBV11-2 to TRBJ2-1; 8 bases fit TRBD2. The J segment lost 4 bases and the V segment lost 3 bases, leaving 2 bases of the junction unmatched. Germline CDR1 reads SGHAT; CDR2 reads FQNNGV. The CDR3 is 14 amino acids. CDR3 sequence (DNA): TGTGCCAGCAGCTTCGGGACTAGTTACAATGAGCAGTTCTTC. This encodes CASSFGTSYNEQFF.

Here the CDR3 reads CASSYNLGVGETQYF. The CDR3 nucleotides are TGTGCCAGCAGTTATAACCTAGGGGTAGGGGAGACCCAGTACTTC. The gene calls are TRBV7-8 and TRBJ2-5; D perhaps matches TRBD1 (5 bases). Germline assignment: CDR1 SGHVS and CDR2 FQNEAQ. V lost 6 bases and J lost 5, with 19 bases in between. The CDR3 consists of 15 residues.

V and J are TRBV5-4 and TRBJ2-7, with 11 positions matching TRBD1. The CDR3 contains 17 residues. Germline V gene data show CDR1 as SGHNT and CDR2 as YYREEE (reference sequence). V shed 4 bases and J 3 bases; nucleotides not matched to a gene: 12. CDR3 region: CASSPGQGVFVSYEQYF. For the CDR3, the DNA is TGTGCCAGCAGCCCGGGACAGGGGGTGTTCGTTAGCTACGAGCAGTACTTC.